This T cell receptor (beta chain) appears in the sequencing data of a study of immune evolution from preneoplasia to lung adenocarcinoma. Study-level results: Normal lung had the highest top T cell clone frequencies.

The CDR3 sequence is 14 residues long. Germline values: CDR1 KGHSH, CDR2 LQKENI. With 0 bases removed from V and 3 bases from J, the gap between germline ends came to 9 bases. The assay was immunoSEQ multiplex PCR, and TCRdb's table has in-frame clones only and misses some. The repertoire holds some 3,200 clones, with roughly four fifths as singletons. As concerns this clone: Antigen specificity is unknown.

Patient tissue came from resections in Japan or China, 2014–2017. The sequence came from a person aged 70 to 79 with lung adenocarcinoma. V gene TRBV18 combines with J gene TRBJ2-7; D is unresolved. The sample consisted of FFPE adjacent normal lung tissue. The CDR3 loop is CASSPPMSFYEQYF. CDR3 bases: TGTGCCAGCTCACCACCGATGAGCTTCTACGAGCAGTACTTC.